This TCR beta chain was found in a study of T cell repertoires in cytomegalovirus infection (dated 2019 in TCRdb). A note on the overall study: Peptide stimulations targeted recently identified HLA-C-restricted CMV epitopes, whose presentation resists viral immunomodulation, together with well-studied HLA-B-restricted epitopes. Donor HLA type was relevant to the analysis, because carriage of CMV infection together with the matching HLA type was indicated by public TCR beta signatures. What the research found in general, with its limitations: In the ex vivo response, HLA-C-restricted CMV-specific TCR beta clonotypes were dominant, and in two of eight donors the single most frequent clonotype came from this HLA-C-restricted group. Carriers of CMV infection plus the relevant HLA type were discriminated by the cumulative frequency of public TCR beta family members in the study cohort and in an independent approximately 340-donor cohort.

The listed sequencing device is Illumina HiSeq 1500. TCRdb reworked the public reads: Q25 trimming with fastp, MiXCR clone assembly, productive beta chains retained. Here each entry gathers all rows of one CDR3 protein and keeps the most common genes and DNA. The sample profile shows tens of thousands of distinct CDR3 sequences; 45% to 55% of them were found once. Approximately 93% of the sample lies in the top ten. The treatment or condition tag for this specimen amounts to: in vitro stimulation with specific CMV peptide epitopes to enrich CMV-specific T cells. CDR3 length: 16 amino acids, cysteine to phenylalanine. The only DNA kept is the CDR3, 48 bases in frame from the first base. Clipping removes 1 base from V and 7 bases from J, with 9 as the unmatched junction base count. In the germline V gene, CDR1 corresponds to SGHAT and CDR2 to FQNNGV. As regards this clonotype: The antigen this receptor binds is unknown. Per-base qualities were not stored, and no clone one base away is much larger.

The sample consisted of CD8+ T cells from cultured PBMCs, taken from culture after CMV antigen stimulation. The chain is encoded by TRBV11-2 joined to TRBJ1-4, and TRBD1 matches 7 of the central bases. The sequence was obtained from a human donor in good health (CMV status not recorded). Some clones in this sample may be carry-over from other donors' samples. This receptor has the CDR3 CASSLVRQGIGEKLFF. The base sequence is TGTGCCAGCAGCTTAGTCCGACAGGGAATTGGTGAAAAACTGTTTTTT.